This T cell receptor (beta chain) was obtained from a study of shared clonotypes between healthy human individuals. Here immunoSEQ multiplex PCR was the method, and the copy in TCRdb shows in-frame clones only, minus some. The sample lists about 660,000 clones; around 67% were seen once. Partitioning of CD4+ cells yielded a CD45RA+ naive subset and a CD45RA-negative memory subset. The CDR3 length is 14 residues. V lost 4 bases and J 2 bases, leaving 12 bases between the germline ends. Germline V gene sequence: CDR1 SGHRS, CDR2 YFSETQ. Findings of the study overall: When naive CD4 clonotypes were compared across a handful of donors, approximately 5% were shared. Clonotype sharing among the donors was expected to vary with sequencing depth.

Points on this clone: Antigen specificity is unknown.

The genes are TRBV5-1 and TRBJ2-5; no clear D gene. The receptor's source is a young woman in good health. The sample comprised memory CD4+ T cells sorted from blood. Subset of the sample: CD45RA-negative fraction. The CDR3 coding sequence is TGCGCCAGCAGCCCGTTGGTTAAACAAGAGACCCAGTACTTC. Translation: CASSPLVKQETQYF.